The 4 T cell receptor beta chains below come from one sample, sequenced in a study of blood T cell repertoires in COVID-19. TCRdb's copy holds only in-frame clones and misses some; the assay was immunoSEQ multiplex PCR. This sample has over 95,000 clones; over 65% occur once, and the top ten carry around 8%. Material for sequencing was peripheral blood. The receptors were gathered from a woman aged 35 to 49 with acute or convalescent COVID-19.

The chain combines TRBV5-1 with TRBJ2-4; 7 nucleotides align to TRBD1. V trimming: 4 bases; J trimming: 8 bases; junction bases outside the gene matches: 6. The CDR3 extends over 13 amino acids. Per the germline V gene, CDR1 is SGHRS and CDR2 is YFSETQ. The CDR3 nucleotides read TGCGCCAGCAGCCGGGACAGAGAGTACATTCAGTACTTC. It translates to CASSRDREYIQYF.

DNA of the CDR3: TGTGCCAGCAGTCGAGTCCCACAGGGTAATGAAAAACTGTTTTTT. Its translation: CASSRVPQGNEKLFF. This sequence joins TRBV27 and TRBJ1-4; weak D call: TRBD1 (6 bases). The CDR3 length is 15 residues. V was clipped by 5 bases and J by 4 bases, with 14 bases between them. Germline V gives CDR1 MNHEY, CDR2 SMNVEV (reference sequence).

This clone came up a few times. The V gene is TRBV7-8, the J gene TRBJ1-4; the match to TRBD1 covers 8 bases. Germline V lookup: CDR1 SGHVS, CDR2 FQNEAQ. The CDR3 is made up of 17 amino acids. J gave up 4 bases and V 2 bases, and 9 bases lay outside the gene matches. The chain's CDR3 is CASSLSGRGRGNEKLFF. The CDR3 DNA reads TGTGCCAGCAGCTTATCGGGCAGGGGGCGCGGTAATGAAAAACTGTTTTTT.

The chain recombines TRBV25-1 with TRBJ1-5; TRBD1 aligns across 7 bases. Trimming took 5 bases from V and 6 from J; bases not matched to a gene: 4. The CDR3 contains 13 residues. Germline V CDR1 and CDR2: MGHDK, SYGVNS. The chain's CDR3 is CASSQTGVQPQHF. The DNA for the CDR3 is TGTGCCAGCAGTCAAACAGGGGTTCAGCCCCAGCATTTT.